These T cell receptor beta chains were read from a single sample in a study of cytomegalovirus exposure and HLA in healthy donors. Clones were read by immunoSEQ multiplex PCR, and TCRdb kept only the in-frame ones, dropping some. The table lists under 200,000 clones, about four fifths of them singletons. Specimen: PBMCs. Receptors originate from a male donor in good health and CMV-seropositive. Both conserved end residues are part of each CDR3. The order of the fields is clone size, J gene, V gene, D gene, CDR3 protein, CDR3 DNA. A D gene is named only where the DNA matches it firmly. Clone sizes are given selectively: once, few, many, or a class where the clone is expanded.

clone_size: .; j_call: TRBJ1-5; v_call: TRBV7-8; d_call: .; cdr3_aa: CASSLLGASNQPQHF; cdr3_nt: TGTGCCAGCAGCTTATTGGGGGCGAGCAATCAGCCCCAGCATTTT
clone_size: once; j_call: TRBJ1-2; v_call: TRBV19; d_call: TRBD1; cdr3_aa: CASSIGNTGGFRGYTF; cdr3_nt: TGTGCCAGTAGTATAGGAAATACAGGGGGCTTTCGTGGCTACACCTTC
clone_size: .; j_call: TRBJ2-7; v_call: TRBV6-1; d_call: .; cdr3_aa: CASRQQGPGSYEQYF; cdr3_nt: TGTGCCAGCAGGCAACAGGGCCCTGGCTCCTACGAGCAGTACTTC
clone_size: .; j_call: TRBJ2-7; v_call: TRBV27; d_call: TRBD2; cdr3_aa: CASSLMAGASYEQYF; cdr3_nt: TGTGCCAGCAGTTTAATGGCGGGAGCCTCCTACGAGCAGTACTTC
clone_size: .; j_call: TRBJ2-4; v_call: TRBV28; d_call: TRBD1; cdr3_aa: CASSKIPFGDRLIAKNIQYF; cdr3_nt: TGTGCCAGCAGTAAAATACCGTTCGGGGACAGGCTTATAGCCAAAAACATTCAGTACTTC
clone_size: few; j_call: TRBJ2-3; v_call: TRBV9; d_call: TRBD2; cdr3_aa: CASSVVGVAGDTQYF; cdr3_nt: TGTGCCAGCAGCGTAGTCGGGGTAGCGGGAGATACGCAGTATTTT
clone_size: .; j_call: TRBJ1-2; v_call: TRBV7-9; d_call: .; cdr3_aa: CASSSVGGALNYGYTF; cdr3_nt: TGTGCCAGCAGCTCCGTGGGGGGGGCGCTTAACTATGGCTACACCTTC
clone_size: few; j_call: TRBJ1-5; v_call: TRBV15; d_call: TRBD1; cdr3_aa: CATRGTGNQPQHF; cdr3_nt: TGTGCCACCAGGGGGACAGGGAATCAGCCCCAGCATTTT
clone_size: .; j_call: TRBJ2-5; v_call: TRBV4-3; d_call: TRBD2; cdr3_aa: CASGPGLQETQYF; cdr3_nt: TGCGCCAGCGGACCGGGACTACAAGAGACCCAGTACTTC
clone_size: few; j_call: TRBJ2-3; v_call: TRBV5-1; d_call: .; cdr3_aa: CASSFVASGTDTQYF; cdr3_nt: TGCGCCAGCAGCTTCGTGGCTAGCGGCACAGATACGCAGTATTTT
clone_size: .; j_call: TRBJ2-3; v_call: TRBV5-1; d_call: TRBD2; cdr3_aa: CASSFGAGGTDTQYF; cdr3_nt: TGCGCCAGCAGCTTCGGAGCGGGGGGCACAGATACGCAGTATTTT
clone_size: .; j_call: TRBJ2-7; v_call: TRBV5-5; d_call: .; cdr3_aa: CASSFRGTPSYEQYF; cdr3_nt: TGTGCCAGCAGCTTCCGGGGTACACCCTCCTACGAGCAGTACTTC
clone_size: few; j_call: TRBJ2-3; v_call: TRBV11-2; d_call: TRBD1; cdr3_aa: CASSLEAGGIGGTPDTQYF; cdr3_nt: TGTGCCAGCAGCTTAGAGGCAGGGGGCATTGGAGGCACACCAGATACGCAGTATTTT
clone_size: once; j_call: TRBJ1-5; v_call: TRBV7-2; d_call: TRBD1; cdr3_aa: CASSKAGGSNQPQHF; cdr3_nt: TGTGCCAGCAGCAAAGCAGGGGGCTCGAATCAGCCCCAGCATTTT
clone_size: .; j_call: TRBJ2-6; v_call: TRBV7-9; d_call: TRBD1; cdr3_aa: CASSTYHGQGASGANGLTF; cdr3_nt: TGTGCCAGCAGCACCTACCACGGGCAGGGGGCGTCTGGGGCCAACGGCCTGACTTTC
clone_size: .; j_call: TRBJ2-7; v_call: TRBV7-8; d_call: TRBD1; cdr3_aa: CASSPRQGQSSYEQYF; cdr3_nt: TGTGCCAGCAGCCCGAGACAGGGCCAAAGTTCCTACGAGCAGTACTTC
clone_size: .; j_call: TRBJ1-2; v_call: TRBV2; d_call: .; cdr3_aa: CASSEVGTGRIRRYTF; cdr3_nt: TGTGCCAGCAGTGAAGTGGGAACAGGGCGGATTCGGCGCTACACCTTC
clone_size: .; j_call: TRBJ2-7; v_call: TRBV10-2; d_call: TRBD2; cdr3_aa: CASSPWGTSSSYEQYF; cdr3_nt: TGCGCCAGCAGTCCCTGGGGGACTAGCTCGTCCTACGAGCAGTACTTC
clone_size: .; j_call: TRBJ2-7; v_call: TRBV4-3; d_call: .; cdr3_aa: CASSQEGPTGLGTYEQYF; cdr3_nt: TGCGCCAGCAGCCAAGAAGGTCCCACGGGACTTGGGACCTACGAGCAGTACTTC
clone_size: .; j_call: TRBJ1-1; v_call: TRBV4-1; d_call: TRBD1; cdr3_aa: CASSPSPRQGARTEAFF; cdr3_nt: TGCGCCAGCAGCCCGAGTCCCCGACAGGGGGCAAGGACTGAAGCTTTCTTT
clone_size: .; j_call: TRBJ1-4; v_call: TRBV25-1; d_call: .; cdr3_aa: CASSEFGGGEKLFF; cdr3_nt: TGTGCCAGCAGTGAATTTGGGGGAGGGGAAAAACTGTTTTTT
clone_size: .; j_call: TRBJ1-2; v_call: TRBV28; d_call: TRBD1; cdr3_aa: CASSFTRTGGGYGYTF; cdr3_nt: TGTGCCAGCAGTTTCACTAGGACAGGGGGCGGCTATGGCTACACCTTC
clone_size: .; j_call: TRBJ2-6; v_call: TRBV30; d_call: .; cdr3_aa: CAWTSGANVLTF; cdr3_nt: TGTGCCTGGACTTCTGGGGCCAACGTCCTGACTTTC
clone_size: .; j_call: TRBJ2-7; v_call: TRBV13; d_call: .; cdr3_aa: CASSLGGLSYEQYF; cdr3_nt: TGTGCCAGCAGCTTAGGGGGGCTCTCCTACGAGCAGTACTTC
clone_size: .; j_call: TRBJ2-7; v_call: TRBV9; d_call: .; cdr3_aa: CASSARLLDYEQYF; cdr3_nt: TGTGCCAGCAGCGCACGACTACTCGACTACGAGCAGTACTTC
clone_size: .; j_call: TRBJ1-1; v_call: TRBV5-8; d_call: .; cdr3_aa: CASSSKQLILNTEAFF; cdr3_nt: TGTGCCAGCAGCTCAAAACAATTGATTTTGAACACTGAAGCTTTCTTT
clone_size: .; j_call: TRBJ1-1; v_call: TRBV12-2; d_call: .; cdr3_aa: CASRLDRVRNTEAFF; cdr3_nt: TGTGCAAGTCGCTTGGACAGGGTTAGGAACACTGAAGCTTTCTTT
clone_size: .; j_call: TRBJ2-6; v_call: TRBV5-1; d_call: .; cdr3_aa: CASSLVVGWGSGANGLTF; cdr3_nt: TGCGCCAGCAGCTTGGTGGTGGGTTGGGGCTCTGGGGCCAACGGCCTGACTTTC
clone_size: .; j_call: TRBJ1-2; v_call: TRBV30; d_call: .; cdr3_aa: CAWSFGAGLVYGYTF; cdr3_nt: TGTGCCTGGAGTTTTGGGGCCGGGCTGGTCTATGGCTACACCTTC
clone_size: few; j_call: TRBJ2-1; v_call: TRBV5-1; d_call: .; cdr3_aa: CASSLQKSYNEQFF; cdr3_nt: TGCGCCAGCAGCTTACAGAAATCCTACAATGAGCAGTTCTTC
clone_size: .; j_call: TRBJ2-1; v_call: TRBV5-1; d_call: TRBD2; cdr3_aa: CASELGTSGIGNEQFF; cdr3_nt: TGCGCCAGCGAGCTGGGGACTAGCGGGATCGGGAATGAGCAGTTCTTC
clone_size: .; j_call: TRBJ2-7; v_call: TRBV18; d_call: TRBD2; cdr3_aa: CASSPTSGSYEQYF; cdr3_nt: TGTGCCAGCTCACCAACTAGCGGGAGTTACGAGCAGTACTTC
clone_size: .; j_call: TRBJ1-1; v_call: TRBV2; d_call: .; cdr3_aa: CASSAAGRAFF; cdr3_nt: TGTGCCAGCAGTGCTGCGGGTCGAGCTTTCTTT
clone_size: .; j_call: TRBJ2-2; v_call: TRBV9; d_call: TRBD2; cdr3_aa: CASSVVSGGAIGELFF; cdr3_nt: TGTGCCAGCAGCGTTGTTAGCGGGGGGGCGATCGGGGAGCTGTTTTTT
clone_size: .; j_call: TRBJ2-1; v_call: TRBV7-9; d_call: .; cdr3_aa: CASSLGGKRAAYNEQFF; cdr3_nt: TGTGCCAGCAGCTTAGGGGGCAAGCGGGCAGCCTACAATGAGCAGTTCTTC
clone_size: .; j_call: TRBJ1-1; v_call: TRBV27; d_call: .; cdr3_aa: CASSFSGGNTEAFF; cdr3_nt: TGTGCCAGCAGTTTTTCAGGAGGGAACACTGAAGCTTTCTTT
clone_size: .; j_call: TRBJ2-7; v_call: TRBV7-9; d_call: TRBD1; cdr3_aa: CASSLRDRPPYEQYF; cdr3_nt: TGTGCCAGCAGCCTCCGGGACAGGCCACCCTACGAGCAGTACTTC
clone_size: .; j_call: TRBJ2-7; v_call: TRBV30; d_call: .; cdr3_aa: CALRGGTRQASYEQYF; cdr3_nt: TGTGCCTTAAGGGGGGGTACACGGCAAGCCTCCTACGAGCAGTACTTC
clone_size: .; j_call: TRBJ1-1; v_call: TRBV28; d_call: .; cdr3_aa: CASSPTGDTEAFF; cdr3_nt: TGTGCCAGCAGTCCTACAGGTGACACTGAAGCTTTCTTT
clone_size: .; j_call: TRBJ2-3; v_call: TRBV6-4; d_call: TRBD2; cdr3_aa: CASSDTAGDTDTQYF; cdr3_nt: TGTGCCAGCAGTGACACTGCGGGAGACACAGATACGCAGTATTTT
clone_size: .; j_call: TRBJ1-6; v_call: TRBV27; d_call: TRBD1; cdr3_aa: CASSTRDSHFSSYNSPLHF; cdr3_nt: TGTGCCAGCAGTACTCGGGACAGTCACTTTAGCTCCTATAATTCACCCCTCCACTTT
clone_size: .; j_call: TRBJ1-3; v_call: TRBV4-3; d_call: .; cdr3_aa: CASSHTFARGSGNTIYF; cdr3_nt: TGCGCCAGCAGCCACACCTTCGCCAGGGGCTCTGGAAACACCATATATTTT
clone_size: .; j_call: TRBJ1-2; v_call: TRBV18; d_call: .; cdr3_aa: CASSPQNPGQGQTYGYTF; cdr3_nt: TGTGCCAGCTCACCGCAGAACCCGGGGCAGGGGCAAACCTATGGCTACACCTTC
clone_size: .; j_call: TRBJ1-2; v_call: TRBV28; d_call: .; cdr3_aa: CASSSRGDHPNYGYTF; cdr3_nt: TGTGCCAGCAGTTCCCGGGGGGACCATCCCAACTATGGCTACACCTTC
clone_size: .; j_call: TRBJ1-1; v_call: TRBV5-4; d_call: TRBD1; cdr3_aa: CASSLADRDVEAFF; cdr3_nt: TGTGCCAGCAGCTTGGCTGACAGGGACGTTGAAGCTTTCTTT